The rows below give T cell receptor beta chains drawn from one sample of a study of vaccination effects on CD4 cells after COVID-19. Their target antigens are unknown. Profiling relied on immunoSEQ multiplex PCR, and the TCRdb table lists in-frame clones only, not all of them. The sample carries some 60,000 clones, 60% to 80% recorded once. Sequences were derived from CD4+ T cells from PBMCs cultured with HCoV-NL63 spike peptides, sampled before COVID-19 vaccination. These receptors originate from a human donor who received a COVID-19 vaccine. The CDR3 runs from the conserved cysteine through the conserved F or W. The D gene is left open where the match is weak. Size tells how often a clone was seen (once, few, many) or the class of an expanded clone, and some rows leave it out.

>13|TRBD1|TRBV28|.|TRBJ1-2
CASSHHRGGGYTF
TGTGCCAGCAGTCATCACAGGGGAGGCGGCTACACCTTC
>13|.|TRBV2|.|TRBJ1-1
CASSLLRDTEAFF
TGTGCCAGCAGTCTCCTCCGGGACACTGAAGCTTTCTTT
>15|.|TRBV9|.|TRBJ1-6
CASSHTGSGNSPLHF
TGTGCCAGCAGCCACACTGGGTCGGGTAATTCACCCCTCCACTTT
>13|TRBD1|TRBV7-2|.|TRBJ2-1
CASSRQGTNEQFF
TGTGCCAGCAGTCGACAGGGGACGAATGAGCAGTTCTTC
>13|TRBD1|TRBV7-2|.|TRBJ1-1
CASIRTGNTEAFF
TGTGCCAGCATCAGGACAGGGAACACTGAAGCTTTCTTT
>17|TRBD2|TRBV6-2/TRBV6-3|.|TRBJ2-1
CASSYSSASGGVNEQFF
TGTGCCAGCAGTTACTCTTCGGCTAGCGGGGGGGTCAATGAGCAGTTCTTC
>18|TRBD2|TRBV27|.|TRBJ2-6
CASSQGGRGYSGANVLTF
TGTGCCAGCAGCCAAGGCGGGAGAGGATACTCTGGGGCCAACGTCCTGACTTTC
>14|.|TRBV9|.|TRBJ1-2
CASSVGSNNYGYTF
TGTGCCAGCAGCGTAGGTTCAAACAACTATGGCTACACCTTC
>15|.|TRBV14|.|TRBJ1-1
CASSQDQGMNTEAFF
TGTGCCAGCAGCCAAGATCAGGGAATGAACACTGAAGCTTTCTTT
>19|TRBD1|TRBV4-3|.|TRBJ2-3
CASSPYPARDRGSRNTQYF
TGCGCCAGCAGCCCGTACCCGGCCCGGGACAGGGGGAGTAGAAATACGCAGTATTTT
>15|TRBD2|TRBV7-3|medium-sized|TRBJ2-2
CASSLSGGNTGELFF
TGTGCCAGCAGCTTGAGCGGGGGGAACACCGGGGAGCTGTTTTTT
>14|.|TRBV18|.|TRBJ1-2
CASSPPTQIYGYTF
TGTGCCAGCTCACCACCGACTCAGATATATGGCTACACCTTC
>14|TRBD1|TRBV18|.|TRBJ1-1
CASSLGTANTEAFF
TGTGCCAGCTCCCTCGGGACAGCGAACACTGAAGCTTTCTTT
>14|TRBD2|TRBV6-6|.|TRBJ2-5
CASSWGGGAATQYF
TGTGCCAGCAGTTGGGGCGGGGGGGCCGCTACCCAGTACTTC
>15|.|TRBV19|.|TRBJ2-3
CASTPRGVGSDTQYF
TGTGCCAGTACCCCTCGCGGGGTGGGATCAGATACGCAGTATTTT
>15|.|TRBV30|.|TRBJ2-6
CAWSVIPEGANVLTF
TGTGCCTGGAGTGTTATCCCCGAGGGGGCCAACGTCCTGACTTTC
>16|TRBD1|TRBV24-1|once|TRBJ2-1
CATSDPTGKGYNEQFF
TGTGCCACCAGTGACCCGACAGGGAAAGGGTACAATGAGCAGTTCTTC
>16|TRBD1|TRBV11-2|.|TRBJ2-4
CASSLGGQGARHIQYF
TGTGCCAGCAGCTTAGGGGGACAGGGGGCGCGGCACATTCAGTACTTC
>12|TRBD1|TRBV19|.|TRBJ2-1
CASSGTGEVQFF
TGTGCCAGTAGTGGGACAGGGGAGGTGCAGTTCTTC
>18|.|TRBV5-1|once|TRBJ2-5
CASSLGPLAGTTQETQYF
TGCGCCAGCAGCTTGGGTCCCCTTGCGGGGACCACTCAAGAGACCCAGTACTTC
>17|.|TRBV19|few|TRBJ1-5
CASSKPKQQAINQPQHF
TGTGCCAGTAGCAAACCGAAACAACAGGCGATCAATCAGCCCCAGCATTTT
>16|.|TRBV5-4|.|TRBJ2-3
CASSVDSSRSTDTQYF
TGTGCCAGCAGCGTGGACAGCTCCCGTAGCACAGATACGCAGTATTTT
>12|.|TRBV2|.|TRBJ1-5
CASSAQGRAQHF
TGTGCCAGCAGCGCCCAGGGACGGGCCCAGCATTTT
>15|TRBD1|TRBV7-6|.|TRBJ1-6
CASSLVPGGGSPLHF
TGTGCCAGCAGCTTAGTCCCAGGGGGCGGTTCACCCCTCCACTTT
>17|TRBD1|TRBV24-1|.|TRBJ2-5
CATSDLPTGGAGETQYF
TGTGCCACCAGTGATTTGCCAACAGGGGGCGCGGGGGAGACCCAGTACTTC
>12|.|TRBV2|once|TRBJ1-1
CASIGGPTEAFF
TGTGCCAGCATAGGAGGGCCCACTGAAGCTTTCTTT
>14|.|TRBV6-5|.|TRBJ1-6
CASSYFLSDSPLHF
TGTGCCAGCAGTTACTTTTTGTCAGATTCACCCCTCCACTTT
>13|.|TRBV7-3|.|TRBJ2-2
CASSLRNTGELFF
TGTGCCAGCAGCTTAAGGAACACCGGGGAGCTGTTTTTT
>15|.|TRBV14|.|TRBJ1-1
CASSQVMGGWTEAFF
TGTGCCAGCAGCCAAGTGATGGGGGGGTGGACTGAAGCTTTCTTT
>15|TRBD2|TRBV27|.|TRBJ2-5
CASSFSRGGLETQYF
TGTGCCAGCAGTTTTTCGCGGGGGGGCCTTGAGACCCAGTACTTC
>13|.|TRBV29-1|.|TRBJ1-1
CSVRGNANTEAFF
TGCAGCGTAAGGGGCAATGCGAACACTGAAGCTTTCTTT
>15|TRBD1|TRBV24-1|.|TRBJ2-5
CATSDTQGAGETQYF
TGTGCCACCAGTGACACACAGGGGGCAGGTGAGACCCAGTACTTC
>15|.|TRBV6-6|.|TRBJ1-6
CASSYSPTRNSPLHF
TGTGCCAGCAGTTACTCCCCGACTCGTAATTCACCCCTCCACTTT
>16|.|TRBV7-8|.|TRBJ2-3
CASSPLGGLITDTQYF
TGTGCCAGCAGCCCCCTGGGCGGTCTAATCACAGATACGCAGTATTTT
>15|.|TRBV9|.|TRBJ1-5
CASSSTGGSNQPQHF
TGTGCCAGCAGCTCGACAGGAGGTAGCAATCAGCCCCAGCATTTT
>15|.|TRBV5-1|.|TRBJ2-3
CASSRGGGITDTQYF
TGCGCCAGCAGCCGAGGGGGGGGGATAACAGATACGCAGTATTTT
>13|.|TRBV19|.|TRBJ1-6
CASSGYYNSPLHF
TGTGCCAGTAGTGGGTACTATAATTCACCCCTCCACTTT
>17|.|TRBV21-1|.|TRBJ2-3
CASSKVNGDSSTDTQYF
TGTGCCAGCAGCAAAGTTAACGGGGATTCCAGCACAGATACGCAGTATTTT
>15|.|TRBV6-4|.|TRBJ1-5
CASSVIGGGDQPQHF
TGTGCCAGCAGTGTTATTGGGGGAGGTGATCAGCCCCAGCATTTT
>15|.|TRBV28|.|TRBJ2-3
CASSLLGGRPDTQYF
TGTGCCAGCAGTTTATTAGGGGGGCGGCCAGATACGCAGTATTTT
>13|.|TRBV6-5|once|TRBJ1-2
CASSQPQGRGYTF
TGTGCCAGCAGTCAACCCCAGGGTCGGGGCTACACCTTC